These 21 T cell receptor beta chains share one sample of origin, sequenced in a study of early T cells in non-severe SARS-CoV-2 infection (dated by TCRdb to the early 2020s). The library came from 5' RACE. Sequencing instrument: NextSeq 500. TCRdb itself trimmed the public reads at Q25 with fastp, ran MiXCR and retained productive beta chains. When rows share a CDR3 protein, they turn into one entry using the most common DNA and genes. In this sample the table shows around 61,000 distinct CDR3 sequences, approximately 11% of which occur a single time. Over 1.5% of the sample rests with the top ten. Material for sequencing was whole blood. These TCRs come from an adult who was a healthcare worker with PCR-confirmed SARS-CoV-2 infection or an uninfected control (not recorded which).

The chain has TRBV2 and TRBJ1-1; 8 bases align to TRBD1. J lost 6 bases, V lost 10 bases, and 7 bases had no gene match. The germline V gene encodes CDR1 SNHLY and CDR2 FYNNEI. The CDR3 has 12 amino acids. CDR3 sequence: CATQGQGAEAFF. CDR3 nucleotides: TGTGCCACCCAAGGACAGGGCGCTGAAGCTTTCTTT.

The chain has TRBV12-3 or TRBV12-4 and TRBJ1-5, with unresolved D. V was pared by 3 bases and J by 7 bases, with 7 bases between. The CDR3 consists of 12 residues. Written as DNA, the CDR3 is TGTGCCAGCAGTTTTGGTGGGCAGCCCCAGCATTTT. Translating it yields CASSFGGQPQHF.

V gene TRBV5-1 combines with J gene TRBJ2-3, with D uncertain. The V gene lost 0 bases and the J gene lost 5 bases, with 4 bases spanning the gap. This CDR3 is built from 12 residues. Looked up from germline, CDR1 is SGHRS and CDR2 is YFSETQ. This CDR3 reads CASSLALDTQYF. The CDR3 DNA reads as TGCGCCAGCAGCTTGGCGCTAGATACGCAGTATTTT.

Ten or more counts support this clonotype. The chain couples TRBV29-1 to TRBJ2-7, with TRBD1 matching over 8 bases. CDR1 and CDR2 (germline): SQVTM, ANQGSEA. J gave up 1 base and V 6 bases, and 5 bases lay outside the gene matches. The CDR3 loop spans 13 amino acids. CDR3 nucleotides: TGCAGCGTAGAGGACAGGGTTTCCTACGAGCAGTACTTC. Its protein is CSVEDRVSYEQYF.

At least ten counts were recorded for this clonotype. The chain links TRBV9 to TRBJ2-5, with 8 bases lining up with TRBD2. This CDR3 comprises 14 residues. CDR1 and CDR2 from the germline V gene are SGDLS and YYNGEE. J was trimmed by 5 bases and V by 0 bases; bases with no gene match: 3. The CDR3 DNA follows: TGTGCCAGCAGCGTAGTTCCTAGCGGGGAGACCCAGTACTTC. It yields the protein CASSVVPSGETQYF.

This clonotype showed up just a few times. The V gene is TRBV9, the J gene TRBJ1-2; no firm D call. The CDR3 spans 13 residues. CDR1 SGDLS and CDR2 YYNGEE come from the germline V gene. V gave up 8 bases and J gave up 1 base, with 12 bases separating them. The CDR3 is CASATGNNYGYTF. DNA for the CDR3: TGTGCCAGTGCCACGGGGAATAACTATGGCTACACCTTC.

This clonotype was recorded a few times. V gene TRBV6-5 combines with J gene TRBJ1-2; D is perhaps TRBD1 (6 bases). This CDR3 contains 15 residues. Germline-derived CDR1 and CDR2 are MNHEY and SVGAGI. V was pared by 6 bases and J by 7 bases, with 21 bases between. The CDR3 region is CASRALGGRGGGYTF. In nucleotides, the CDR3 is TGTGCCAGCAGGGCCCTCGGTGGCAGGGGCGGTGGCTACACCTTC.

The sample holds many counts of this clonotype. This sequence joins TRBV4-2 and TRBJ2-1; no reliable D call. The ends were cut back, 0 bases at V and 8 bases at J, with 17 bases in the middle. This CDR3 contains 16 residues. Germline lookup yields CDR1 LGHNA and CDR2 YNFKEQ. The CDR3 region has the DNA TGTGCCAGCAGCCAAGAAAGTGCCCCCCGCAGCGATGAGCAGTTCTTC. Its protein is CASSQESAPRSDEQFF.

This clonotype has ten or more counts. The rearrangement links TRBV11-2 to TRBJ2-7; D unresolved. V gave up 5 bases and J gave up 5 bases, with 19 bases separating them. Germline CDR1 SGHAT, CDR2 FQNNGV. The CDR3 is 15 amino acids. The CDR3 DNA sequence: TGTGCCAGCAGCCCCGGGCCAGTTTCTTCCAACGAGCAGTACTTC. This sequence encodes CASSPGPVSSNEQYF.

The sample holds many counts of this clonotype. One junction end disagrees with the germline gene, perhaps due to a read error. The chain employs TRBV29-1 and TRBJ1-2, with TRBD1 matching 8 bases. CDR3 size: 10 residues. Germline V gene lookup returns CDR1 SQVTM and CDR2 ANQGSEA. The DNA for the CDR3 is TGCAGCGTTGACCAAACGGACAGGGCGTTC. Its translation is CSVDQTDRAF.

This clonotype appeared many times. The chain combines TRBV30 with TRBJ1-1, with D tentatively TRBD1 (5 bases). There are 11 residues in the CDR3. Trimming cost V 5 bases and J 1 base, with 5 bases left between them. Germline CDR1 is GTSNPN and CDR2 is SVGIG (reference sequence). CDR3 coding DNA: TGTGCCTGGGGGGGGAACACTGAAGCTTTCTTT. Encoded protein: CAWGGNTEAFF.

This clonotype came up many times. The CDR3 protein is CASSQVGDTQYF. CDR3 DNA sequence: TGTGCCAGCAGCCAAGTTGGTGATACGCAGTATTTT. This rearrangement joins TRBV14 to TRBJ2-3; D is undetermined. The germline V gene encodes CDR1 SGHDN and CDR2 FVKESK. Trimming took 1 base from V and 6 from J, leaving 5 bases between them. There are 12 residues in the CDR3.

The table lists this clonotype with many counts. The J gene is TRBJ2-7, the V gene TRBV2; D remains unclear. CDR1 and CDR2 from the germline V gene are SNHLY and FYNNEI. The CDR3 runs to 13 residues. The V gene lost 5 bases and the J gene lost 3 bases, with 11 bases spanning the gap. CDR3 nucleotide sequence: TGTGCCAGCAGTCGGCCTCTACTCTACGAGCAGTACTTC. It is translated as CASSRPLLYEQYF.

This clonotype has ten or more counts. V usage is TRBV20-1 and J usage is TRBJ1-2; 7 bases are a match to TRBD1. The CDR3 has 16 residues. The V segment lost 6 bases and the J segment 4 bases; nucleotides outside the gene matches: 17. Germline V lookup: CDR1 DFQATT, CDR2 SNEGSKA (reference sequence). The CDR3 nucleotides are TGCAGTGCCCGCATCAACCGCCGACAGGGACCCTATGGCTACACCTTC. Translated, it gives CSARINRRQGPYGYTF.

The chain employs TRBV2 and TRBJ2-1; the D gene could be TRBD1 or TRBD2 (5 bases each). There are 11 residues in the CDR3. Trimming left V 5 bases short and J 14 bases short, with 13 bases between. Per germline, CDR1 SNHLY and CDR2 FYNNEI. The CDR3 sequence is CASSYGVGEFF. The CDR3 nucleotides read TGTGCCAGCAGTTACGGGGTGGGGGAGTTCTTC. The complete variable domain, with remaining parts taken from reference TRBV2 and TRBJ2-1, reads EPEVTQTPSHQVTQMGQEVILRCVPISNHLYFYWYRQILGQKVEFLVSFYNNEISEKSEIFDDQFSVERPDGSNFTLKIRSTKLEDSAMYFCASSYGVGEFFGPGTRLTVL.

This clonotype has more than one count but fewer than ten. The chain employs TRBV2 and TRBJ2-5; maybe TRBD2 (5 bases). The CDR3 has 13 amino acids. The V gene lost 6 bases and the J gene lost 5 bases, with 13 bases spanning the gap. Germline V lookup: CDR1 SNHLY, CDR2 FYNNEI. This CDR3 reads CASRDLRRETQYF. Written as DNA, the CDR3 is TGTGCCAGCAGGGACCTCAGGAGGGAGACCCAGTACTTC.

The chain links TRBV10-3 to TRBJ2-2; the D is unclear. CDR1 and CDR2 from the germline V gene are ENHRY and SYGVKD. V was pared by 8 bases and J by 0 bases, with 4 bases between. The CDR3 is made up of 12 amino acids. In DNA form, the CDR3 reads TGTGCCATCGGAGCGAACACCGGGGAGCTGTTTTTT. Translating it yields CAIGANTGELFF.

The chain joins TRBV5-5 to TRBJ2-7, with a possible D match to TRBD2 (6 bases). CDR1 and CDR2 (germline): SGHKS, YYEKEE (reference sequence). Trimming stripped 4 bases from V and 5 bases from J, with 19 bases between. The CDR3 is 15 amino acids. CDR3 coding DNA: TGTGCCAGCAGCCTGGTGGGACCCGGGAGCGACGAGCAGTACTTC. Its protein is CASSLVGPGSDEQYF.

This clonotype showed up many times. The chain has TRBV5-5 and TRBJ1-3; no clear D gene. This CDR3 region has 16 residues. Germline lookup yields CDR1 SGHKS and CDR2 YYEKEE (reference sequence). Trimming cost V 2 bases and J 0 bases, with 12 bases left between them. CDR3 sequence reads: CASSLGTFFSGNTIYF. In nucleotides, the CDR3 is TGTGCCAGCAGCTTAGGTACCTTCTTCTCTGGAAACACCATATATTTT.

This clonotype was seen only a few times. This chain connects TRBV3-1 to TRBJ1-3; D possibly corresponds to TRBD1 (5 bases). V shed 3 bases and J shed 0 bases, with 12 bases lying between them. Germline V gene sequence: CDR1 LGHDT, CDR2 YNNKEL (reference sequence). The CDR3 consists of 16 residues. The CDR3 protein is CASSQGVRVSGNTIYF. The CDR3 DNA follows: TGTGCCAGCAGCCAGGGGGTGAGGGTCTCTGGAAACACCATATATTTT.

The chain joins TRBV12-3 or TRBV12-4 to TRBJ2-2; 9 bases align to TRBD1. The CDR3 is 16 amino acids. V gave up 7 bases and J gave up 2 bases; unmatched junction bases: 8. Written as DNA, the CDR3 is TGTGCCAGCACCGCCGGGACAGGGCACAACACCGGGGAGCTGTTTTTT. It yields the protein CASTAGTGHNTGELFF.